In its sample, the clone carrying this TCR beta chain was seen a few times. Its antigen is as yet unknown. The data originate from a study of Graves' ophthalmopathy and Graves' hyperthyroidism. CDR3 size: 15 residues. Trimming left V 1 base short and J 10 bases short, with 14 bases between. The germline CDR1 and CDR2 sequences are SGHTA and FQGNSA. Study results and limitations: The 13-signature model separated ophthalmopathy from stable hyperthyroidism at 85% to 90% sensitivity and nearly 82% specificity.

RNA transcripts were the source from which TCR beta CDR3 regions were amplified. First-round RT-PCR used HTBI primers; second-round multiplex PCR followed. Each CDR3 protein gets one entry after TCRdb re-called the multiplex PCR reads with MiXCR. The sample lists over a million distinct CDR3 sequences, about 35% occurring once. Aged 18 to 65, hyperthyroidism patients had been newly diagnosed, with under 2 months' duration. Orbital computed tomography and thyroid ultrasound, along with TRAb, serum thyroxine and clinical symptoms, underpinned diagnosis. The specimen sequenced was peripheral blood or thyroid tissue (not recorded which). This TCR was recovered from an adult man with Graves' hyperthyroidism. This chain links TRBV7-2 with TRBJ1-6, with unresolved D. This CDR3 reads CASSLVRSVRSPLHF. The CDR3 region has the DNA TGTGCCAGCAGCTTAGTTCGGTCAGTTCGATCACCCCTCCACTTT.